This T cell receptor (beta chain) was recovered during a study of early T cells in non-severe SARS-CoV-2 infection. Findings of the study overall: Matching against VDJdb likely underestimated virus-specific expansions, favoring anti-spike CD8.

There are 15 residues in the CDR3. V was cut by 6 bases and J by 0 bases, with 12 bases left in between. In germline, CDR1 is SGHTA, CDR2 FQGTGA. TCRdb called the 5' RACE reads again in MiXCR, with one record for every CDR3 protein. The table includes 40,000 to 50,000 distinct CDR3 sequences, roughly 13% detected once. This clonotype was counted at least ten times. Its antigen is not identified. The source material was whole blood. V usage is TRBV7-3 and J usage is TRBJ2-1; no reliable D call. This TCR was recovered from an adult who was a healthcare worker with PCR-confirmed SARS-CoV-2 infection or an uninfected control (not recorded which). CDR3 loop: CASSLGAFSYNEQFF. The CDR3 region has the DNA TGTGCCAGCAGTTTAGGCGCCTTCTCCTACAATGAGCAGTTCTTC.